This is a list of T cell receptor beta chains from one sample in a study of T cells after yellow fever vaccination. TCRdb reprocessed the 5' RACE reads with MiXCR, giving one entry per CDR3 protein. The table includes more than 250,000 distinct CDR3 sequences, around 7% detected once. The sequencing here drew on PBMCs, taken roughly 46 days after the first yellow fever vaccination. The origin of the receptors is a man younger than 30 who received the YFV17D yellow fever vaccine. Each CDR3 is given with its conserved first and last residue. The D gene is left open where the match is weak. Clone size is not always given. Where it is, it says once, few, many or a class for expanded clones.

V gene	J gene	clone size	D gene	CDR3 protein	CDR3 DNA
TRBV29-1	TRBJ2-7	many	.	CSVFLDSSSYEQYF	TGCAGCGTTTTCCTAGACTCAAGCTCCTACGAGCAGTACTTC
TRBV10-3	TRBJ2-5	.	.	CAISDLSGKETQYF	TGTGCCATCAGTGACCTTAGCGGAAAAGAGACCCAGTACTTC
TRBV27	TRBJ2-6	.	.	CASTSTPPGANVLTF	TGTGCCAGCACCAGTACACCACCCGGGGCCAACGTCCTGACTTTC
TRBV5-1	TRBJ2-5	.	.	CASSLDPVKETQYF	TGCGCCAGCAGCTTGGACCCCGTCAAGGAGACCCAGTACTTC
TRBV7-3	TRBJ2-1	few	TRBD2	CASSANLGGAYNEQFF	TGTGCCAGCAGCGCAAACCTCGGGGGGGCTTACAATGAGCAGTTCTTC
TRBV20-1	TRBJ1-5	.	TRBD1	CSATWTGVAQPQHF	TGCAGTGCTACTTGGACAGGGGTCGCTCAGCCCCAGCATTTT
TRBV7-2	TRBJ2-1	.	.	CASSLIAVSSYNEQFF	TGTGCCAGCAGCCTCATAGCGGTGAGCTCCTACAATGAGCAGTTCTTC
TRBV25-1	TRBJ2-4	few	.	CASSESGLGAKNIQYF	TGTGCCAGCAGTGAGTCAGGGCTGGGTGCCAAAAACATTCAGTACTTC
TRBV14	TRBJ2-6	many	.	CASNRAGANVLTF	TGTGCCAGCAACCGAGCTGGGGCCAACGTCCTGACTTTC
TRBV5-1	TRBJ2-5	few	.	CASSLAVLSDETQYF	TGCGCCAGCAGCTTGGCCGTATTAAGCGATGAGACCCAGTACTTC
TRBV29-1	TRBJ2-7	.	.	CSVQASYEQYF	TGCAGCGTTCAAGCCTCCTACGAGCAGTACTTC
TRBV5-1	TRBJ2-3	.	TRBD2	CASRVAGAYRDTQYF	TGCGCCAGCAGAGTAGCGGGGGCCTATAGGGATACGCAGTATTTT
TRBV5-1	TRBJ2-7	many	.	CASSGRGTAYEQYF	TGCGCCAGCAGCGGACGGGGTACAGCCTACGAGCAGTACTTC
TRBV9	TRBJ2-7	.	.	CASSVGRASYEQYF	TGTGCCAGCAGCGTAGGACGAGCTTCCTACGAGCAGTACTTC
TRBV28	TRBJ1-1	few	.	CASSLFSEAFF	TGTGCCAGCAGTTTATTCTCTGAAGCTTTCTTT
TRBV28	TRBJ2-7	.	.	CASSQPNEQYF	TGTGCCAGCAGCCAACCGAACGAGCAGTACTTC
TRBV20-1	TRBJ1-6	.	.	CSASLGVPLHF	TGCAGTGCTAGTTTAGGGGTTCCCCTCCACTTT
TRBV5-1	TRBJ2-1	many	.	CASSLRSSSYNEQFF	TGCGCCAGCAGCTTGCGGAGTAGCTCCTACAATGAGCAGTTCTTC
TRBV15	TRBJ1-2	many	.	CATSREGFMLGEGYTF	TGTGCCACCAGCAGAGAAGGTTTTATGTTGGGGGAAGGCTACACCTTC
TRBV20-1	TRBJ1-2	few	.	CSAGTSGQLGYGYTF	TGCAGTGCTGGTACCTCCGGACAGCTCGGCTATGGCTACACCTTC
TRBV7-9	TRBJ2-4	few	.	CASSLDQGHTGYF	TGTGCCAGCAGCTTAGATCAGGGTCACACCGGGTACTTC
TRBV7-2	TRBJ1-1	few	.	CASSLVVIPEAFF	TGTGCCAGCAGCTTAGTCGTCATTCCCGAAGCTTTCTTT
TRBV20-1	TRBJ1-1	.	TRBD1	CSAPPRTGNLGAFF	TGCAGTGCCCCTCCTCGGACAGGGAATCTAGGAGCTTTCTTT
TRBV11-1	TRBJ2-3	few	.	CASSRVGITDTQYF	TGTGCCAGCAGCCGAGTGGGTATCACAGATACGCAGTATTTT
TRBV7-2	TRBJ2-7	.	.	CASSSWPGLWELREQYF	TGTGCCAGCAGCTCGTGGCCGGGCCTATGGGAATTGAGGGAGCAGTACTTC
TRBV6-5	TRBJ1-2	.	TRBD1	CASSYDTGANYGYTF	TGTGCCAGCAGTTACGATACAGGGGCTAACTATGGCTACACCTTC
TRBV5-1	TRBJ2-1	.	.	CASSSGTLHDNEQFF	TGCGCCAGCAGCTCCGGGACCCTACACGACAATGAGCAGTTCTTC
TRBV9	TRBJ2-5	.	TRBD1	CASSAQGAGKTQYF	TGTGCCAGCAGCGCACAGGGGGCGGGGAAGACCCAGTACTTC
TRBV12-3/TRBV12-4	TRBJ1-1	few	.	CASSFGGVEAFF	TGTGCCAGCAGTTTTGGAGGAGTTGAAGCTTTCTTT
TRBV20-1	TRBJ2-3	.	TRBD2	CSARDLREAGGREADTQYF	TGCAGTGCTAGAGATCTCCGGGAAGCGGGGGGGCGAGAGGCAGATACGCAGTATTTT
TRBV4-2	TRBJ2-2	many	TRBD1	CASSQEQQGWTGELFF	TGTGCCAGCAGCCAAGAACAACAGGGGTGGACCGGGGAGCTGTTTTTT
TRBV20-1	TRBJ1-4	.	.	CSAQVGGNEKLFF	TGCAGTGCCCAGGTGGGGGGGAATGAAAAACTGTTTTTT
TRBV10-2	TRBJ2-7	many	TRBD1	CASRGQGLYEQYF	TGCGCCAGCAGGGGACAGGGTCTGTACGAGCAGTACTTC
TRBV7-2	TRBJ2-3	many	TRBD1	CAGTRDRDTDTQYF	TGTGCCGGCACCCGGGACAGGGACACAGATACGCAGTATTTT
TRBV19	TRBJ1-4	few	.	CAVQRGEDEKLFF	TGTGCCGTGCAGCGGGGGGAAGATGAAAAACTGTTTTTT
TRBV20-1	TRBJ2-5	few	.	CSARAKELQETQYF	TGCAGTGCCAGGGCGAAAGAACTCCAAGAGACCCAGTACTTC
TRBV10-3	TRBJ1-3	.	.	CAIRDYSGNTIYF	TGTGCCATCAGGGACTACTCTGGAAACACCATATATTTT
TRBV5-6	TRBJ2-2	.	.	CASGYIGGTGELFF	TGTGCCAGCGGCTATATAGGGGGAACCGGGGAGCTGTTTTTT
TRBV5-1	TRBJ2-3	many	.	CASSFQDTQYF	TGTGCCAGCAGCTTTCAAGATACGCAGTATTTT
TRBV6-1	TRBJ1-1	many	.	CASSEAGGVGEAFF	TGTGCCAGCAGTGAAGCGGGGGGCGTCGGTGAAGCTTTCTTT
TRBV3-1	TRBJ1-1	few	TRBD1	CASSLGQGSLNTEAFF	TGTGCCAGCAGCCTAGGACAGGGGAGTCTGAACACTGAAGCTTTCTTT
TRBV4-3	TRBJ1-1	.	TRBD1	CASSQQGGDTEAFF	TGCGCCAGCAGCCAACAGGGGGGGGACACTGAAGCTTTCTTT
TRBV18	TRBJ2-5	.	.	CASSPGMAGETQYF	TGTGCCAGCTCACCAGGGATGGCGGGTGAGACCCAGTACTTC
TRBV6-5	TRBJ2-3	few	.	CASSWSERRDTQYF	TGTGCCAGCAGTTGGTCGGAGCGCCGGGATACGCAGTATTTT
TRBV25-1	TRBJ2-7	.	.	CASSSPLSSYEQYF	TGTGCCAGCAGTAGTCCCTTGAGCTCCTACGAGCAGTACTTC
TRBV4-1	TRBJ1-1	.	.	CASSQGRANTEAFF	TGCGCCAGCAGCCAGGGCAGGGCGAACACTGAAGCTTTCTTT
TRBV7-2	TRBJ2-7	many	.	CASSLVSDEQYF	TGTGCCAGCAGCTTAGTTTCCGACGAGCAGTACTTC
TRBV5-1	TRBJ2-3	.	.	CASRLPGSDTQYF	TGCGCCAGCAGACTCCCAGGGTCAGATACGCAGTATTTT
TRBV6-5	TRBJ2-1	few	TRBD2	CASSYSSLRGAYNEQFF	TGTGCCAGCAGTTACTCATCTCTGCGGGGGGCCTACAATGAGCAGTTCTTC
TRBV9	TRBJ2-2	.	.	CASSLDYLNTGELFF	TGTGCCAGCAGCTTGGACTATTTAAACACCGGGGAGCTGTTTTTT
TRBV28	TRBJ2-1	few	TRBD2	CASSRTASGGRNEQFF	TGTGCCAGCAGCCGAACCGCGTCGGGGGGGAGGAATGAGCAGTTCTTC
TRBV27	TRBJ1-2	.	.	CASGPAAKGFGYTF	TGTGCCAGCGGGCCCGCGGCTAAGGGTTTCGGCTACACCTTC
TRBV12-3/TRBV12-4	TRBJ2-1	few	TRBD2	CASSPTTSGGPYNEQFF	TGTGCCAGCAGCCCGACTACTAGCGGGGGACCCTACAATGAGCAGTTCTTC
TRBV5-4	TRBJ1-6	few	.	CASRVRDSPLHF	TGTGCCAGCAGGGTAAGAGATTCACCCCTCCACTTT
TRBV18	TRBJ2-7	.	TRBD1	CASSPTGGYEQYF	TGTGCCAGCTCACCAACAGGGGGCTACGAGCAGTACTTC
TRBV6-5	TRBJ1-1	many	.	CASSYSPTVLDTEAFF	TGTGCCAGCAGTTACTCGCCCACAGTCCTCGACACTGAAGCTTTCTTT
TRBV5-4	TRBJ2-1	many	.	CASSFRPGDNEQFF	TGTGCCAGCAGCTTCCGGCCAGGAGACAATGAGCAGTTCTTC
TRBV11-2	TRBJ2-2	.	.	CASSRPSVVGELFF	TGTGCCAGCAGCCGCCCGAGCGTCGTCGGGGAGCTGTTTTTT
TRBV7-2	TRBJ2-5	.	TRBD1	CASSPGQPQETQYF	TGTGCCAGCAGCCCGGGACAGCCCCAAGAGACCCAGTACTTC